The rows below give T cell receptor beta chains drawn from one sample of a study of OX40 agonist ivuxolimab in advanced cancers. Repertoires were generated with immunoSEQ multiplex PCR, while TCRdb's copy carries only in-frame clones and drops some. The data contain 70,000 or so clones, more than 70% of them singletons. The sequenced sample was CD4+ or CD8+ T cells sorted from blood, obtained in a trial of the OX40 agonist ivuxolimab. The receptors were gathered from an adult with an advanced solid tumor such as melanoma, head and neck, liver or kidney cancer. Both conserved end residues are part of each CDR3. Each record gives: J gene, V gene, CDR3 protein.

J gene: TRBJ2-1
V gene: TRBV2
CDR3 protein: CASNKVGLSGEQFF

J gene: TRBJ1-2
V gene: TRBV11-2
CDR3 protein: CASSLDRIGGYTF

J gene: TRBJ2-2
V gene: TRBV10-3
CDR3 protein: CAIATGNTGELFF

J gene: TRBJ1-4
V gene: TRBV2
CDR3 protein: CASSMTPGNEKLFF

J gene: TRBJ1-4
V gene: TRBV18
CDR3 protein: CASSLIRTTTNEKLFF

J gene: TRBJ2-1
V gene: TRBV7-2
CDR3 protein: CASSATSRFEQFF

J gene: TRBJ2-3
V gene: TRBV5-1
CDR3 protein: CASSLEGRDPDTQYF

J gene: TRBJ2-1
V gene: TRBV5-1
CDR3 protein: CASSFRPSGYNEQFF

J gene: TRBJ2-1
V gene: TRBV27
CDR3 protein: CASSTTGASYNEQFF

J gene: TRBJ2-3
V gene: TRBV30
CDR3 protein: CAWSTEGAEDTQYF

J gene: TRBJ2-1
V gene: TRBV11-2
CDR3 protein: CASSLGTGSYNEQFF

J gene: TRBJ2-1
V gene: TRBV12-5
CDR3 protein: CASGLERTSGSNEQFF

J gene: TRBJ2-6
V gene: TRBV6-9
CDR3 protein: CASSWARFREVVVGANVLTF

J gene: TRBJ2-6
V gene: TRBV6-5
CDR3 protein: CASSPQGAGANVLTF

J gene: TRBJ1-4
V gene: TRBV28
CDR3 protein: CASTGQVGEKLFF

J gene: TRBJ2-1
V gene: TRBV9
CDR3 protein: CASSVGAGGVNEQFF